This T cell receptor (beta chain) comes out of a study of blood T cell repertoires in COVID-19. TCRdb keeps only in-frame clones here, not all; method: immunoSEQ multiplex PCR. The sample consists of 90,000 to 95,000 clones, more than 70% of them appearing once. On this clone: The junction shows a germline mismatch at one end, possibly a read error.

The CDR3 is 14 amino acids. Germline V lookup: CDR1 SGHRS, CDR2 YFSETQ. J is TRBJ2-1 and V is TRBV5-1; no firm D call. The TCR originated in an elderly woman with active COVID-19. What was sequenced was peripheral blood. The chain's CDR3 is CASSLESGYNEQFF. The CDR3 DNA reads TGCGCCAGCAGTTTGGAGTCCGGGTACAATGAGCAGTTCTTC.